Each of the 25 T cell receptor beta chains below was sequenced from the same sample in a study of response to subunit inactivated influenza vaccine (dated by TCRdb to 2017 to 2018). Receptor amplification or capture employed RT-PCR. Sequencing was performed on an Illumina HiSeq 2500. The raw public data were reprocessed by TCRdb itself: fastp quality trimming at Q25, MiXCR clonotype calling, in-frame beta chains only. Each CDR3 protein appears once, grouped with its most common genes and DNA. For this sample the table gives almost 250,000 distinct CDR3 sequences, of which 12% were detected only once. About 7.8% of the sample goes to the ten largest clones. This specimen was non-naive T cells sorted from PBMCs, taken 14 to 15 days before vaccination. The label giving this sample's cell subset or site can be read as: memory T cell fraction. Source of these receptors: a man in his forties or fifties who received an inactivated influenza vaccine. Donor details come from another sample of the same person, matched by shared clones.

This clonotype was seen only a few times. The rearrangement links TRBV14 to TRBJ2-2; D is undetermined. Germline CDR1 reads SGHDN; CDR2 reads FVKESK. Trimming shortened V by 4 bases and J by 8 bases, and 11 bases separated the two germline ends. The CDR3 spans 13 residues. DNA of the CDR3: TGTGCCAGCAGCCGCAGACGTGGGGGGGAGCTGTTTTTT. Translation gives CASSRRRGGELFF.

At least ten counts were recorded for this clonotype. CDR3 coding DNA: TGTGCCAGCAGCTTAGATCCCATCTACGAGCAGTACTTC. It yields the protein CASSLDPIYEQYF. The rearrangement links TRBV7-2 to TRBJ2-7, with D unclear. The CDR3 runs 13 residues. Deletions cut 1 base from V and 3 bases from J, with 7 bases between. From germline, CDR1 is SGHTA and CDR2 FQGNSA.

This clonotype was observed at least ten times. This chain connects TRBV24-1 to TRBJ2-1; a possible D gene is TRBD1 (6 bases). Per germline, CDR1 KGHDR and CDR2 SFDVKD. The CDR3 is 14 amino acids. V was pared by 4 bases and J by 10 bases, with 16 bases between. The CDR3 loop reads CATSEAQGFREQFF. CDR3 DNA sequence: TGTGCCACCAGTGAAGCTCAGGGGTTTCGGGAGCAGTTCTTC.

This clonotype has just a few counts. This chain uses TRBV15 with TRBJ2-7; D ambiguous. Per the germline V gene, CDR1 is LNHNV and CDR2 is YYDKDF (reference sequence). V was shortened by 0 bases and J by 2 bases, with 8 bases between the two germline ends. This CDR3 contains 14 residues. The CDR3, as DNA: TGTGCCACCAGCAGAGAAGGCAGAACCTACGAGCAGTACTTC. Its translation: CATSREGRTYEQYF.

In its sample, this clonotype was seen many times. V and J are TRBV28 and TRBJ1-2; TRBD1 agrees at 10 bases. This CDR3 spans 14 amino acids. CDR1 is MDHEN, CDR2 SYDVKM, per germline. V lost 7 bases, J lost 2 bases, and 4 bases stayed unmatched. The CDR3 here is CASIPGQGNYGYTF. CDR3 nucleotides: TGTGCCAGCATTCCGGGACAGGGGAACTATGGCTACACCTTC.

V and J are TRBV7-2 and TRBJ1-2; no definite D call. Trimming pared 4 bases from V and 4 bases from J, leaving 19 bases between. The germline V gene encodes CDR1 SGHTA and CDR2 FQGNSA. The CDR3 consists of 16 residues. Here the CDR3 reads CASSSHSPKFRYGYTF. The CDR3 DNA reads TGTGCCAGCAGCTCCCACTCGCCCAAATTCCGCTATGGCTACACCTTC.

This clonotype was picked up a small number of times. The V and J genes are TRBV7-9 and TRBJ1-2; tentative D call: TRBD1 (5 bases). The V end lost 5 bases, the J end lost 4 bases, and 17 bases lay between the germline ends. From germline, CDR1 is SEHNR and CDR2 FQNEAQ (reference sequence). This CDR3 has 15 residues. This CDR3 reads CASSRTGTDIYGYTF. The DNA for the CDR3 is TGTGCCAGCAGCAGGACCGGGACGGACATCTATGGCTACACCTTC.

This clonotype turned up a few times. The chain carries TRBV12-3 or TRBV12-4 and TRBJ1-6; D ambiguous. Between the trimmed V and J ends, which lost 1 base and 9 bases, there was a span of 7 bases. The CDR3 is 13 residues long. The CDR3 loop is CASSLGRTSPLHF. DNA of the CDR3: TGTGCCAGCAGTTTAGGACGGACTTCACCCCTCCACTTT.

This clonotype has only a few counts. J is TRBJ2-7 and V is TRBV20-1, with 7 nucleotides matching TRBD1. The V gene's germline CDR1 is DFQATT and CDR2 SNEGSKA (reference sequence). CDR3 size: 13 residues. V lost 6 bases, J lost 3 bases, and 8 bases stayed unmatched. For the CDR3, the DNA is TGCAGTGCGGACCGGGACAGAAACTACGAGCAGTACTTC. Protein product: CSADRDRNYEQYF.

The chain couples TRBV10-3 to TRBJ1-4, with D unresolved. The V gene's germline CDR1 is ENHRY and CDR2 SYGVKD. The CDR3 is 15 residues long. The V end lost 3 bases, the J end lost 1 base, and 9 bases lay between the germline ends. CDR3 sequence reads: CAISDGRGTNEKLFF. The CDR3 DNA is TGTGCCATCAGTGACGGACGGGGAACTAATGAAAAACTGTTTTTT.

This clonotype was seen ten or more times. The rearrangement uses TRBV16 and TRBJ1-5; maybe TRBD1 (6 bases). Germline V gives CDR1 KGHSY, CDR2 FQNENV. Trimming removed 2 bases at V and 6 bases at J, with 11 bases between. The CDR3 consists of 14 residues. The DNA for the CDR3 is TGTGCCAGCAGCCAAACACAGGGCAGTCAGCCCCAGCATTTT. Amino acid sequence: CASSQTQGSQPQHF.

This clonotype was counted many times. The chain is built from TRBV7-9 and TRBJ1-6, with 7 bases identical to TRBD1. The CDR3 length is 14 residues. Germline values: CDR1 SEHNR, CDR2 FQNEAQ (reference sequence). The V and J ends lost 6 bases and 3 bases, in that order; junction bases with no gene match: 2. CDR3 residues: CASRTGNYNSPLHF. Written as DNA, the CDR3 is TGTGCCAGCAGGACAGGGAACTATAATTCACCCCTCCACTTT.

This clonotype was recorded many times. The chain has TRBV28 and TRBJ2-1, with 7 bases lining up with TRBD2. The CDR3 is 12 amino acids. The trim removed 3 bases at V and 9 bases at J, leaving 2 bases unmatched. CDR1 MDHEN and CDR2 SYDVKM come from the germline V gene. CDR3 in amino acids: CASSLTSSEQFF. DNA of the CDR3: TGTGCCAGCAGTTTGACTAGCAGTGAGCAGTTCTTC.

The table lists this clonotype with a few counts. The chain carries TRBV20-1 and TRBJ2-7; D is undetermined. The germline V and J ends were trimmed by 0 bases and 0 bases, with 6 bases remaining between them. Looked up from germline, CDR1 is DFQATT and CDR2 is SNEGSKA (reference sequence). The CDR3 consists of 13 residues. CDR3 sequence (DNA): TGCAGTGCTAGAGATCTCGCCTCCTACGAGCAGTACTTC. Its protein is CSARDLASYEQYF.

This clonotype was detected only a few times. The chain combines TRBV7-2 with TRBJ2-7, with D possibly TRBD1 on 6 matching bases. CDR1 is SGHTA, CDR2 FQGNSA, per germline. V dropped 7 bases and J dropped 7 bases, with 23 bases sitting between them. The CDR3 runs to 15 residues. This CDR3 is CASTLSAAGAWEQYF. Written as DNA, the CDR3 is TGTGCCAGCACCTTGAGTGCGGCAGGGGCTTGGGAGCAGTACTTC. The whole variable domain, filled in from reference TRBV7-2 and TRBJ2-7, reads GAGVSQSPSNKVTEKGKDVELRCDPISGHTALYWYRQSLGQGLEFLIYFQGNSAPDKSGLPSDRFSAERTGGSVSTLTIQRTQQEDSAVYLCASTLSAAGAWEQYFGPGTRLTVT.

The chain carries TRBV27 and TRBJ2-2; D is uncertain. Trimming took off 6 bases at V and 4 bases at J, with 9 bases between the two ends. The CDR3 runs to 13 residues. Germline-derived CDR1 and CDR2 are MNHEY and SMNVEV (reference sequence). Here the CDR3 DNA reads TGTGCCAGCAGGAATGCGGTCACCGGGGAGCTGTTTTTT. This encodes CASRNAVTGELFF.

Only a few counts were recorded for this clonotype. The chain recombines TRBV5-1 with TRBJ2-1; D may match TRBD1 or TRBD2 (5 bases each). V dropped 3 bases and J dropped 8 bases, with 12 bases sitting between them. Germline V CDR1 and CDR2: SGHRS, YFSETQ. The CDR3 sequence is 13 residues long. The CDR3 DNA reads TGCGCCAGCAGCTCTGGGGGTCACGATGAGCAGTTCTTC. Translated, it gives CASSSGGHDEQFF. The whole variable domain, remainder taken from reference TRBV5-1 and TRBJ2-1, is KAGVTQTPRYLIKTRGQQVTLSCSPISGHRSVSWYQQTPGQGLQFLFEYFSETQRNKGNFPGRFSGRQFSNSRSEMNVSTLELGDSALYLCASSSGGHDEQFFGPGTRLTVL.

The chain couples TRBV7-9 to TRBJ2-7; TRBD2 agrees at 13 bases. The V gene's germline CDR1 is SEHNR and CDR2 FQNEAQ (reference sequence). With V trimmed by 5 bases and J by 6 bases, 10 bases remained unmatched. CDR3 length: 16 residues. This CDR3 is CASSPPGTSGKFEQYF. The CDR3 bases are TGTGCCAGCAGCCCTCCCGGGACTAGCGGGAAGTTCGAGCAGTACTTC.

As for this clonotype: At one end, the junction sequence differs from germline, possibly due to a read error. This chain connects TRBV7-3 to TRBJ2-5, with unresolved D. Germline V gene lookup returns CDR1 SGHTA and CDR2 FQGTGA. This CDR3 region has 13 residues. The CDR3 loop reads CASSVTPAETQYF. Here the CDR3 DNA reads TGTGCCAGCAGCGTAACTCCTGCGGAGACCCAGTACTTC. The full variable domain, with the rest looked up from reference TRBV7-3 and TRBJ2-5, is GAGVSQTPSNKVTEKGKYVELRCDPISGHTALYWYRQSLGQGPEFLIYFQGTGAADDSGLPNDRFFAVRPEGSVSTLKIQRTERGDSAVYLCASSVTPAETQYFGPGTRLLVL.

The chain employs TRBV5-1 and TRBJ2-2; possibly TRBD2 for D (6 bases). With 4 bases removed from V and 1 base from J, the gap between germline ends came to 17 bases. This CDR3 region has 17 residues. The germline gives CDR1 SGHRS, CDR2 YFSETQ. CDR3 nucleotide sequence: TGCGCCAGCAGCCGCCGGGGTGGAGCGGGGAACACCGGGGAGCTGTTTTTT. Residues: CASSRRGGAGNTGELFF.

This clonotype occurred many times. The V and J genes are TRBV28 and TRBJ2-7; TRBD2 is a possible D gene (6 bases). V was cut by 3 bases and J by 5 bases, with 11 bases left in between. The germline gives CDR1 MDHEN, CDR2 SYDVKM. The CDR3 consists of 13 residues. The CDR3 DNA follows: TGTGCCAGCAGTTTCACCGGACTAAACGAGCAGTACTTC. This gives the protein CASSFTGLNEQYF.

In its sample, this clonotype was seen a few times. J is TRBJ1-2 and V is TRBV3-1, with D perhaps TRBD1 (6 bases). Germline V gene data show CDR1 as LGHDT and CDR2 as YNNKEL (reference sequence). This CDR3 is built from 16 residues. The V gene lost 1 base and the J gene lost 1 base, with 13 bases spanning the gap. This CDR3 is CASSQGSWGRNYGYTF. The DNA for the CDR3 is TGTGCCAGCAGCCAAGGCTCTTGGGGGCGTAACTATGGCTACACCTTC. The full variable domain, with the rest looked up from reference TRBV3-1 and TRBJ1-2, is DTAVSQTPKYLVTQMGNDKSIKCEQNLGHDTMYWYKQDSKKFLKIMFSYNNKELIINETVPNRFSPKSPDKAHLNLHINSLELGDSAVYFCASSQGSWGRNYGYTFGSGTRLTVV.

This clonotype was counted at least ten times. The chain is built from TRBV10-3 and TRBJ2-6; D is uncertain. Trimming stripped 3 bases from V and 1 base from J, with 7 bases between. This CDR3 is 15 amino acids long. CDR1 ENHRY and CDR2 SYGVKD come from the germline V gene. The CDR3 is CAISDKGSGANVLTF. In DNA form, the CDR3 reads TGTGCCATCAGTGATAAGGGTTCTGGGGCCAACGTCCTGACTTTC.

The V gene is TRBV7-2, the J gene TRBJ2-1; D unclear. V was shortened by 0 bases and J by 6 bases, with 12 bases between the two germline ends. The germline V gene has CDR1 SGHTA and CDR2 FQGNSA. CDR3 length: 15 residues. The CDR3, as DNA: TGTGCCAGCAGCTTAGCAATAGCTGCGATCAATGAGCAGTTCTTC. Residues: CASSLAIAAINEQFF.

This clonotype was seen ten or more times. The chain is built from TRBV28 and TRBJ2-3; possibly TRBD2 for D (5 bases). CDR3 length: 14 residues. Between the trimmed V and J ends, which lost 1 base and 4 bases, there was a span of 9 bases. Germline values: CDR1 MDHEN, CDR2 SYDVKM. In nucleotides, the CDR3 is TGTGCCAGCAGTTTATACCCGGGGTCAGATACGCAGTATTTT. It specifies CASSLYPGSDTQYF.